Below, 8 T cell receptor beta chains from the same sample are listed, as sequenced in a study of graft-versus-host responses after intestinal transplantation. For these TCRs, the target antigens are not known. Profiling relied on immunoSEQ multiplex PCR, and the TCRdb table lists in-frame clones only, not all of them. Seen here are 100,000 to 130,000 clones, approximately 88% observed once, and the top ten hold approximately 0.76%. Here the sequenced sample was unstimulated CD4+ T cells sorted from spleen or lymph node cells, taken before transplant. These receptors all stem from a human donor who was the organ donor for an intestinal transplant.

Regarding this clone: Its ends do not fully match the called genes, so a read error is possible. J is TRBJ2-2 and V is TRBV7-9, with TRBD2 matching over 7 bases. Germline V gene data show CDR1 as SEHNR and CDR2 as FQNEAQ (reference sequence). The CDR3 contains 15 residues. The CDR3 DNA follows: TGTGCCAGCAGCTCAGGACTAGGCAACACCGGGGAGCTGCTTTTT. It yields the protein CASSSGLGNTGELLF.

The chain uses TRBV25-1 and TRBJ1-6, with a weak D call TRBD1 (5 bases). V was clipped by 2 bases and J by 10 bases, with 18 bases between them. Germline values: CDR1 MGHDK, CDR2 SYGVNS. This CDR3 contains 16 residues. CDR3 coding DNA: TGTGCCAGCAGTGAAAACAGCGTAGGCCGGGGGTCACCCCTCCACTTT. Amino acids: CASSENSVGRGSPLHF. Filled out from reference TRBV25-1 and TRBJ1-6, the complete variable domain reads EADIYQTPRYLVIGTGKKITLECSQTMGHDKMYWYQQDPGMELHLIHYSYGVNSTEKGDLSSESTVSRIRTEHFPLTLESARPSHTSQYLCASSENSVGRGSPLHFGNGTRLTVT.

This clone was picked up a small number of times. V and J are TRBV6-6 and TRBJ1-5; no definite D call. Germline V CDR1 and CDR2: MNHNY, SVGAGI (reference sequence). V lost 6 bases and J lost 0, with 9 bases in between. The CDR3 runs to 14 residues. CDR3 DNA: TGTGCCAGCAGCAAGGACGGTAGCAATCAGCCCCAGCATTTT. Its protein product is CASSKDGSNQPQHF.

This rearrangement joins TRBV7-6 to TRBJ2-5; TRBD2 agrees at 13 bases. After removal of 4 bases from V and 2 bases from J, the junction contained 4 bases not matched to a gene. The germline V gene encodes CDR1 SGHVS and CDR2 FNYEAQ. The CDR3 has 16 residues. CDR3 protein: CASSSLAGGGQETQYF. As DNA, the CDR3 is TGTGCCAGCAGCTCACTAGCGGGAGGGGGTCAAGAGACCCAGTACTTC.

The V gene is TRBV5-6, the J gene TRBJ2-4; no clear D gene. There are 16 residues in the CDR3. The germline V and J ends were trimmed by 0 bases and 1 base, with 11 bases remaining between them. Looked up from germline, CDR1 is SGHDT and CDR2 is YYEEEE. In DNA form, the CDR3 reads TGTGCCAGCAGCTTGGGTGAGCTTCGTGCCAAAAACATTCAGTACTTC. Translating gives CASSLGELRAKNIQYF.

The chain is built from TRBV6-6 and TRBJ2-1; 7 nucleotides line up with TRBD2. The CDR3 covers 15 residues. Trimming cost V 2 bases and J 2 bases; bases outside gene matches: 3. The V gene's germline CDR1 is MNHNY and CDR2 SVGAGI (reference sequence). Written as DNA, the CDR3 is TGTGCCAGCAGTTACGGGGAGGGCGCCTACAATGAGCAGTTCTTC. The encoded protein is CASSYGEGAYNEQFF.

This clone was counted only a few times. This CDR3 reads CASSLAGAEAFF. The CDR3 DNA is TGTGCCAGCAGCTTAGCAGGGGCTGAAGCTTTCTTT. V gene TRBV7-9 combines with J gene TRBJ1-1; D is possibly TRBD1 (5 bases). V was cut by 0 bases and J by 6 bases, with 5 bases left in between. CDR1 SEHNR and CDR2 FQNEAQ come from the germline V gene (reference sequence). CDR3 length: 12 amino acids.

This chain links TRBV30 with TRBJ2-1; maybe TRBD2 (6 bases). There are 15 residues in the CDR3. Germline lookup yields CDR1 GTSNPN and CDR2 SVGIG (reference sequence). Trimming left V 2 bases short and J 5 bases short, with 16 bases between. CDR3: CAWSLQRVFNNEQFF. The CDR3 nucleotides read TGTGCCTGGAGTTTACAGCGGGTGTTCAACAATGAGCAGTTCTTC.